Sequencing of this T cell receptor beta chain was carried out in a study of blood T cell repertoires in COVID-19. Study information: Spain, Italy and the United States supplied samples that represented acute and convalescent COVID-19. T cells, B-cell-depleted T cells, or PBMCs provided the cDNA or gDNA that served as material.

Per the original data handling: By means of reference gene primer amplification, nucleated cell counts were estimated. Generated by immunoSEQ multiplex PCR, the TCRdb table keeps only in-frame clones and is missing some. From that table come the V and J calls and clone size; the DNA was used to work out D and trimming. The profile shows some 32,000 clones, 88% of them singletons. Germline V gene sequence: CDR1 LNHNV, CDR2 YYDKDF (reference sequence). V gave up 4 bases and J gave up 4 bases, with 7 bases separating them. This CDR3 is 12 amino acids long. The gene calls are TRBV15 and TRBJ1-2; D not certain. The sample comprised peripheral blood. This TCR was recovered from a human donor in a cohort sampled during active COVID-19. Written as DNA, the CDR3 is TGTGCCACCAGCACAGACATCTATGGCTACACCTTC. This gives the protein CATSTDIYGYTF. The full variable domain, with the rest looked up from reference TRBV15 and TRBJ1-2, is DAMVIQNPRYQVTQFGKPVTLSCSQTLNHNVMYWYQQKSSQAPKLLFHYYDKDFNNEADTPDNFQSRRPNTSFCFLDIRSPGLGDTAMYLCATSTDIYGYTFGSGTRLTVV.